These 5 T cell receptor beta chains were all obtained from the same sample, sequenced in a study of tumor-infiltrating lymphocytes in primary liver carcinoma. It was from around 20-30 mg of unsorted bulk tissue that RNA and DNA were co-extracted. A constant-region primer primed TCR beta cDNA synthesis from roughly 510 ng of total RNA. Library construction for TCR beta comprised three nested multiplex PCR rounds performed with slightly modified ARM-PCR. TRBV1-TRBV30 forward and Cbeta reverse primers drove the first two approximately 10-cycle rounds. Via MiXCR, TCRdb re-called the multiplex PCR reads, giving one row per CDR3 protein. The sample lists more than 95,000 distinct CDR3 sequences; roughly 80% were seen once. The sequenced sample was liver tumor tissue from sampling region 3. Subset meaning: tumor region T3, left-lateral pole. These receptors were taken from a man aged 40-50 years with primary liver carcinoma and hepatitis B virus infection.

V and J are TRBV7-2 and TRBJ2-3, with 10 bases matching TRBD1. This CDR3 is built from 14 residues. Losses at the gene ends were 6 bases for V and 3 bases for J; bases not matched to a gene: 3. Germline V gene lookup returns CDR1 SGHTA and CDR2 FQGNSA. The CDR3 here is CASSLDRGTDTQYF. The CDR3 DNA reads as TGTGCCAGCAGTTTGGACAGGGGGACAGATACGCAGTATTTT.

This chain joins TRBV6-2 or TRBV6-3 and TRBJ2-2; TRBD2 might be the D (6 bases). V shed 7 bases and J shed 7 bases, with 13 bases lying between them. The germline gives CDR1 MNHEY, CDR2 SVGEGT. The CDR3 is 13 amino acids. This CDR3 is CASMDKEGGELFF. CDR3 DNA: TGTGCCAGCATGGACAAGGAGGGCGGGGAGCTGTTTTTT.

This clonotype has a handful of counts. One end of the junction fails to match germline, which may point to a read error. This rearrangement joins TRBV12-3 or TRBV12-4 to TRBJ2-3; possibly TRBD1 or TRBD2 for D (5 bases each). The CDR3 is 13 amino acids. The CDR3, as DNA: TGTACCAGCAGTTCGAGGGGCACAGATATGCAGTATTTT. This encodes CTSSSRGTDMQYF.

Concerning this clonotype: An end of the junction does not agree with germline; a read error may underlie this. This chain uses TRBV5-1 with TRBJ2-3, with a tentative D call TRBD2 (5 bases). The CDR3 runs 14 residues. The germline V gene encodes CDR1 SGHRS and CDR2 YFSETQ. The CDR3 DNA reads as TGCGCCAGCAGCTTCACCGAGAGCGGAGATACACAGTATTTT. The encoded protein is CASSFTESGDTQYF.

Of note for this clonotype: Given a much more abundant clone one base away, this may be a read error. V gene TRBV5-1 combines with J gene TRBJ2-2; D remains unclear. Germline CDR1 and CDR2: SGHRS and YFSETQ. The CDR3 covers 14 residues. CDR3 DNA sequence: TGCGCCAGCAACTTGCAAGGGAACACCGGGGAGCTGTTTTTT. This encodes CASNLQGNTGELFF.